The next 12 T cell receptor beta chains were all read from a single sample in a study of PD-L1 blockade in urothelial cancer. Time point in this sample: pretreatment peripheral blood. Data came from immunoSEQ multiplex PCR; TCRdb stores just in-frame clones and leaves some out. The repertoire consists of approximately 32,000 clones, with approximately 80% occurring once and the leading ten covering under 8%. This specimen was PBMCs, taken around atezolizumab (anti-PD-L1) treatment. These TCRs come from a man in his 60s with urothelial cancer.

V gene TRBV6-1 combines with J gene TRBJ2-3, with D perhaps TRBD2 (6 bases). Germline assignment: CDR1 MNHNS and CDR2 SASEGT. Trimming took off 6 bases at V and 5 bases at J, with 18 bases between the two ends. The CDR3 has 15 amino acids. CDR3 coding DNA: TGTGCCAGCAGAACTGCGACGGGGGTCAGAGATACGCAGTATTTT. Its translation: CASRTATGVRDTQYF.

The count of this clone is one. This chain links TRBV7-8 with TRBJ2-3, with 8 nucleotides matching TRBD2. Unmatched junction bases numbered 12, after V lost 5 bases and J lost 2 bases. This CDR3 region has 17 residues. Germline loops: CDR1 SGHVS, CDR2 FQNEAQ. The CDR3 sequence is CASSPHPGGDFTDTQYF. The CDR3 DNA reads as TGTGCCAGCAGCCCACATCCGGGAGGGGACTTCACAGATACGCAGTATTTT.

This clone was counted only a few times. The rearrangement joins TRBV28 to TRBJ1-2, with D unclear. V was trimmed by 3 bases and J by 0 bases, leaving 14 bases between them. Germline lookup yields CDR1 MDHEN and CDR2 SYDVKM. The CDR3 sequence is 16 residues long. CDR3 region: CASSLAWGAANYGYTF. The CDR3 region has the DNA TGTGCCAGCAGTTTGGCATGGGGAGCTGCTAACTATGGCTACACCTTC.

This clone was found a few times. This chain links TRBV28 with TRBJ1-6, with D perhaps matching TRBD1 (6 bases). V lost 2 bases and J lost 13, with 9 bases in between. The CDR3 spans 12 residues. The germline gives CDR1 MDHEN, CDR2 SYDVKM. The CDR3 is CASSLGQLPLHF. The CDR3 DNA is TGTGCCAGCAGTTTAGGACAGCTTCCCCTCCACTTT.

The V call is TRBV7-2, the J call TRBJ2-5, with 10 bases that match TRBD2. The germline CDR1 and CDR2 sequences are SGHTA and FQGNSA. After removal of 3 bases from V and 5 bases from J, the junction contained 6 bases not matched to a gene. CDR3 length: 15 residues. CDR3 nucleotides: TGTGCCAGCAGCTTGTCCGGGACTAGCGAGGAGACCCAGTACTTC. Its protein is CASSLSGTSEETQYF.

This rearrangement joins TRBV21-1 to TRBJ2-7; the table assigns TRBD1, which was not confirmed against the DNA. TRBV21-1 represents a pseudogene. This CDR3 spans 16 amino acids. The CDR3, as DNA: TGTGCCAGCAGCAAGAGCGGGACAGGCACGTCCTACGAGCAGTACTTC. Translated, it gives CASSKSGTGTSYEQYF.

The V gene is TRBV5-1, the J gene TRBJ1-1; D ambiguous. Germline V gene sequence: CDR1 SGHRS, CDR2 YFSETQ. This CDR3 is built from 14 residues. Trimming cost V 2 bases and J 0 bases, with 8 bases left between them. The CDR3 coding sequence is TGCGCCAGCAGCTTATCAACACTGAACACTGAAGCTTTCTTT. Translated, it gives CASSLSTLNTEAFF.

The V gene is TRBV19, the J gene TRBJ2-7; 8 bases are shared with TRBD2. The V segment lost 5 bases and the J segment 3 bases; nucleotides outside the gene matches: 6. This CDR3 has 14 residues. Germline loops: CDR1 LNHDA, CDR2 SQIVND (reference sequence). The CDR3 spells CASSRGGEHYEQYF. The CDR3 DNA reads TGTGCCAGTAGTCGGGGGGGCGAACACTACGAGCAGTACTTC.

This clone occurred a few times. J is TRBJ2-7 and V is TRBV20-1; D ambiguous. Germline CDR1 DFQATT, CDR2 SNEGSKA (reference sequence). CDR3 length equals 11 residues. Trimming removed 3 bases from V and 8 bases from J, with 11 bases in between. The CDR3 is CSARSGTQQYF. In nucleotides, the CDR3 is TGCAGTGCTAGGTCCGGTACTCAGCAGTACTTC.

This chain connects TRBV2 to TRBJ1-5; TRBD1 matches 7 bases. V lost 9 bases and J lost 3; bases outside the gene matches: 8. The CDR3 has 14 amino acids. The germline V gene encodes CDR1 SNHLY and CDR2 FYNNEI. CDR3 loop: CARGGTGVNQPQHF. The CDR3 coding sequence is TGTGCCAGGGGAGGAACAGGGGTCAATCAGCCCCAGCATTTT. The full variable domain, completed using reference TRBV2 and TRBJ1-5, is EPEVTQTPSHQVTQMGQEVILRCVPISNHLYFYWYRQILGQKVEFLVSFYNNEISEKSEIFDDQFSVERPDGSNFTLKIRSTKLEDSAMYFCARGGTGVNQPQHFGDGTRLSIL.

This clone was seen a handful of times. The chain is built from TRBV2 and TRBJ1-1; tentatively, D is TRBD1 (6 bases). CDR1 SNHLY and CDR2 FYNNEI come from the germline V gene. The CDR3 covers 13 residues. The V and J ends lost 9 bases and 1 base respectively, with 12 bases between them. CDR3 sequence (DNA): TGTGCCAGGAGTACAGGGCCGAACACTGAAGCTTTCTTT. Translating it yields CARSTGPNTEAFF.

This chain joins TRBV2 and TRBJ2-5; maybe TRBD1 (6 bases). CDR3 length: 14 residues. Trimming stripped 9 bases from V and 1 base from J, with 15 bases between. CDR1 is SNHLY, CDR2 FYNNEI, per germline. CDR3 loop: CASWTRGRQETQYF. The CDR3 DNA reads TGTGCCAGTTGGACCAGGGGACGCCAAGAGACCCAGTACTTC. The whole variable domain, filled in from reference TRBV2 and TRBJ2-5, reads EPEVTQTPSHQVTQMGQEVILRCVPISNHLYFYWYRQILGQKVEFLVSFYNNEISEKSEIFDDQFSVERPDGSNFTLKIRSTKLEDSAMYFCASWTRGRQETQYFGPGTRLLVL.